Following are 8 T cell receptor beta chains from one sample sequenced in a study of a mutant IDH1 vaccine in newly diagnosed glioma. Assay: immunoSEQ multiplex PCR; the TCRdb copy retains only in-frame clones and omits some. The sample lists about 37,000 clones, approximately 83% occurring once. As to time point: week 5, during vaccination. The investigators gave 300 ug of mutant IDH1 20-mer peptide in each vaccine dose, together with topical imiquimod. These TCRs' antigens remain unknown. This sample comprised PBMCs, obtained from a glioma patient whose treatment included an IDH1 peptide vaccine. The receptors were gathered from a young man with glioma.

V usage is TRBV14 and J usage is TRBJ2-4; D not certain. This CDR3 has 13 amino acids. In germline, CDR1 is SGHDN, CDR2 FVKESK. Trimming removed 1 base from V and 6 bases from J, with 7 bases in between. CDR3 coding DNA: TGTGCCAGCAGCCAAGGTACTGTAAACATTCAGTACTTC. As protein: CASSQGTVNIQYF.

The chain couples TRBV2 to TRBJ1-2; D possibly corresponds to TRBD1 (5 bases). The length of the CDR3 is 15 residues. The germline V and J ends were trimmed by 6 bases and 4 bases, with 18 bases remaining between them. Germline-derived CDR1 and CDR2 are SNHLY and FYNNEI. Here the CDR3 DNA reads TGTGCCAGCAGCTACACAGGCGAAGGGATCTATGGCTACACCTTC. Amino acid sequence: CASSYTGEGIYGYTF.

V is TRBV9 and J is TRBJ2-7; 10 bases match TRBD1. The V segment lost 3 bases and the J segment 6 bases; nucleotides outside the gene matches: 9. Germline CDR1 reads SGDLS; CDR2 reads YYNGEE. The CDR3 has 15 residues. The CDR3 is CASSASGTGVFEQYF. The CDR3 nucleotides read TGTGCCAGCAGCGCATCCGGGACAGGGGTTTTCGAGCAGTACTTC. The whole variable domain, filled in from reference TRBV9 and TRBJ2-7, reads DSGVTQTPKHLITATGQRVTLRCSPRSGDLSVYWYQQSLDQGLQFLIQYYNGEERAKGNILERFSAQQFPDLHSELNLSSLELGDSALYFCASSASGTGVFEQYFGPGTRLTVT.

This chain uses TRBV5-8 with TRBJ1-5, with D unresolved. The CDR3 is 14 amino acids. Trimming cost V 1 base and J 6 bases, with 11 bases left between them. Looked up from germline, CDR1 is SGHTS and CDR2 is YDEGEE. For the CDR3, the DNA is TGTGCCAGCAGCTTGAGTAGGGTGGGTCAGCCCCAGCATTTT. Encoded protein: CASSLSRVGQPQHF.

CDR3 nucleotides: TGTGCCAGCAGCCGACAGGGAGGCACAGATACGCAGTATTTT. This gives the protein CASSRQGGTDTQYF. The chain uses TRBV27 and TRBJ2-3; 7 bases map to TRBD1. V gave up 6 bases and J gave up 1 base; unmatched junction bases: 4. The germline V gene has CDR1 MNHEY and CDR2 SMNVEV (reference sequence). The CDR3 consists of 14 residues.

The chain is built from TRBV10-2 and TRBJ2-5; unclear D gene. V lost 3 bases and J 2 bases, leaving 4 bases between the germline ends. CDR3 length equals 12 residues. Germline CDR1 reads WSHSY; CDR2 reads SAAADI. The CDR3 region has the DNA TGCGCCAGCAGTGATCCACAAGAGACCCAGTACTTC. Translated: CASSDPQETQYF.

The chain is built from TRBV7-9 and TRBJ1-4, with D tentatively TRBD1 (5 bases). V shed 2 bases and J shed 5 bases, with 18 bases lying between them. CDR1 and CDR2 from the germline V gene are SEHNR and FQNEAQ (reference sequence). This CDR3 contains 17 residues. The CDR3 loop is CASSLPGLGRKNEKLFF. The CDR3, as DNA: TGTGCCAGCAGCTTACCGGGTCTGGGACGGAAGAATGAAAAACTGTTTTTT.

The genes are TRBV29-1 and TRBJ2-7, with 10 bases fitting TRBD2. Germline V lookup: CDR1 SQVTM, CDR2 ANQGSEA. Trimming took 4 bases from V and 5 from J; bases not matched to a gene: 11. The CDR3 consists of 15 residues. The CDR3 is CSVGAPSGSNHEQYF. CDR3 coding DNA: TGCAGCGTTGGGGCGCCTAGCGGGAGTAACCACGAGCAGTACTTC.